A single T cell receptor beta chain is shown here with its context. In the original analysis: Reference gene primers were amplified, and this amplification served to estimate nucleated cell counts. Assay: immunoSEQ multiplex PCR; the TCRdb copy retains only in-frame clones and omits some. That table supplies the V and J calls and clone size; D and trimming were determined from the DNA. There are roughly 27,000 clones in the sample; 80% to 90% occur only once, and roughly a tenth lies in the top ten. There are 16 residues in the CDR3. V shed 0 bases, J shed 12 bases, and the junction held 11 bases outside the gene matches. Germline CDR1 and CDR2: SGHAT and FQNNGV. The sample originates from a study of blood T cell repertoires in COVID-19. Study background: COVID-19 samples from acute and convalescent phases originated in the United States, Italy and Spain.

Material for sequencing was peripheral blood. This TCR was recovered from a man in his sixties with acute or convalescent COVID-19. V usage is TRBV11-2 and J usage is TRBJ2-1, with 10 bases lining up with TRBD2. Written as DNA, the CDR3 is TGTGCCAGCAGCTTAGATCAGGCTAGCGGGGGCAGGTTGCAGTTCTTC. Its protein is CASSLDQASGGRLQFF.